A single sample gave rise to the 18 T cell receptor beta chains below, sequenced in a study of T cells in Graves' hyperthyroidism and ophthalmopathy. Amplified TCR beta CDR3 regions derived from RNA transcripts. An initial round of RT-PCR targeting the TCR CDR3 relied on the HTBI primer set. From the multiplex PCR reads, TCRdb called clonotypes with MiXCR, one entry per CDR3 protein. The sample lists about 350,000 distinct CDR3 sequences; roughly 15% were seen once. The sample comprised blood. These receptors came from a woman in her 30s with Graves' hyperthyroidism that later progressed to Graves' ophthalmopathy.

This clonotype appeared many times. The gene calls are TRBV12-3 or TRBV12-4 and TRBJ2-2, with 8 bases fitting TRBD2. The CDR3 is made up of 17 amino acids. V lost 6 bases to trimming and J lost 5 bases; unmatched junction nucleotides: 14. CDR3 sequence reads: CASSRRVSGASTGELFF. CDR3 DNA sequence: TGTGCCAGCAGCCGACGCGTTAGCGGGGCTAGTACCGGGGAGCTGTTTTTT.

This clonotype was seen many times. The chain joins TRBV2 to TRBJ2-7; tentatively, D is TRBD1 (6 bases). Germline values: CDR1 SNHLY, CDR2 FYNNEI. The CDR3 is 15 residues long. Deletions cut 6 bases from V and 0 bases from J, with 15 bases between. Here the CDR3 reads CASSYLQGSSYEQYF. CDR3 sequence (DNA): TGTGCCAGCAGCTACCTACAGGGTTCCTCCTACGAGCAGTACTTC.

CDR3 residues: CASSSRLLGQGAYEQYF. The CDR3 nucleotides read TGTGCCAGCAGTTCTCGGCTTTTGGGACAGGGGGCCTACGAGCAGTACTTC. This chain connects TRBV28 to TRBJ2-7, with 11 positions matching TRBD1. The V gene's germline CDR1 is MDHEN and CDR2 SYDVKM. After removal of 4 bases from V and 2 bases from J, the junction contained 10 bases not matched to a gene. This CDR3 has 17 residues.

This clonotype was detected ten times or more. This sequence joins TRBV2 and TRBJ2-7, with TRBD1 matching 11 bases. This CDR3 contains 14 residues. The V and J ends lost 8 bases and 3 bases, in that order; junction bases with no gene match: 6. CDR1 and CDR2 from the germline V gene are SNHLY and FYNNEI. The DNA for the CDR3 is TGTGCCAGCCTTCCCGGGACAGGGGGCTACGAGCAGTACTTC. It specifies CASLPGTGGYEQYF.

The CDR3 sequence: CASSSTGPTNSPLHF. The CDR3 DNA sequence: TGTGCCAGCAGCTCTACGGGACCAACCAATTCACCCCTCCACTTT. This rearrangement joins TRBV2 to TRBJ1-6, with a weak D call TRBD1 (5 bases). Germline V gene data show CDR1 as SNHLY and CDR2 as FYNNEI. The CDR3 has 15 amino acids. V was clipped by 6 bases and J by 7 bases, with 16 bases between them. The variable domain in full, with the rest retrieved from reference TRBV2 and TRBJ1-6, is EPEVTQTPSHQVTQMGQEVILRCVPISNHLYFYWYRQILGQKVEFLVSFYNNEISEKSEIFDDQFSVERPDGSNFTLKIRSTKLEDSAMYFCASSSTGPTNSPLHFGNGTRLTVT.

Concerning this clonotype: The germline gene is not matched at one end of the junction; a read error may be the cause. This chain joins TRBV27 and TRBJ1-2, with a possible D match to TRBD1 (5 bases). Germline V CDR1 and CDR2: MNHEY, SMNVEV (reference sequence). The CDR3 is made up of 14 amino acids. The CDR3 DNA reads TGTGCCAGCAGTAGACAGCCGTTTAACTATGGCCACACCTTC. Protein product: CASSRQPFNYGHTF.

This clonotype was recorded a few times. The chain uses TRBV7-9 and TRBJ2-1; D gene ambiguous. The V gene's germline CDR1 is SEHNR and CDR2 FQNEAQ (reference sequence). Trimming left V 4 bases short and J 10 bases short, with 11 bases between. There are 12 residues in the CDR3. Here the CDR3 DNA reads TGTGCCAGCAGCTCTTACCCGGACGAGCAGTTCTTC. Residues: CASSSYPDEQFF.

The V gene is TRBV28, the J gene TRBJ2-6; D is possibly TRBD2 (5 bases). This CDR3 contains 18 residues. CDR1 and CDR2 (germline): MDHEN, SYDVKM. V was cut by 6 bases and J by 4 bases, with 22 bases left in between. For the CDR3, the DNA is TGTGCCAGCAGCTTTTCTAGGGAGTTTTCCTCGGGGGCCAACGTCCTGACTTTC. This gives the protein CASSFSREFSSGANVLTF.

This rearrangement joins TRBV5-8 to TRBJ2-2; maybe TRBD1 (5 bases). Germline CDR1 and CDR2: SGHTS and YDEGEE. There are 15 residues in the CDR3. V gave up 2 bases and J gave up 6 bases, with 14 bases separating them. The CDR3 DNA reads TGTGCCAGCAGCTTTGGTCCTTGGGGCGCCGGGGAGCTGTTTTTT. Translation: CASSFGPWGAGELFF.

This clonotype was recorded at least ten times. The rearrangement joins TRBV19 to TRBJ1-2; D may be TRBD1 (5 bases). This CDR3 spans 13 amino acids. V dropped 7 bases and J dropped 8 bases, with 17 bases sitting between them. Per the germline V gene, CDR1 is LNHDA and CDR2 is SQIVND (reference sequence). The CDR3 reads CASKSQGGVGYTF. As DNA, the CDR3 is TGTGCCAGTAAATCGCAGGGCGGCGTGGGCTACACCTTC.

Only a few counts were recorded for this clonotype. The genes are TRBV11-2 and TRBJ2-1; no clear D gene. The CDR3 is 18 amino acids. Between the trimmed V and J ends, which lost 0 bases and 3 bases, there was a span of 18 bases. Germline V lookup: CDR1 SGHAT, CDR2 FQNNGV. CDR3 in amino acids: CASSLEPPLALVYNEQFF. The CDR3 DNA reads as TGTGCCAGCAGCTTAGAACCCCCTCTCGCGCTTGTCTACAATGAGCAGTTCTTC.

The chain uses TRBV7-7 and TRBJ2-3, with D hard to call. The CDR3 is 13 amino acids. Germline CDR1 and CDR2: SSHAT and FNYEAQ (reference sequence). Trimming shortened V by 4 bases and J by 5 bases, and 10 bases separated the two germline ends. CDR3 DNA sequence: TGTGCCAGCAGCTCGGTAATTCAAGATACGCAGTATTTT. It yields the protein CASSSVIQDTQYF. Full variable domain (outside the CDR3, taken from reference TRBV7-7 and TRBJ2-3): GAGVSQSPRYKVTKRGQDVTLRCDPISSHATLYWYQQALGQGPEFLTYFNYEAQPDKSGLPSDRFSAERPEGSISTLTIQRTEQRDSAMYRCASSSVIQDTQYFGPGTRLTVL.

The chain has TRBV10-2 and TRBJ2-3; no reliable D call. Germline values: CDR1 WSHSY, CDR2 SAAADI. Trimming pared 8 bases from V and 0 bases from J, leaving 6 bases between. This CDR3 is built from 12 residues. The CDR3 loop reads CASGVSTDTQYF. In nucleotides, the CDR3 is TGCGCCAGCGGGGTTAGCACAGATACGCAGTATTTT.

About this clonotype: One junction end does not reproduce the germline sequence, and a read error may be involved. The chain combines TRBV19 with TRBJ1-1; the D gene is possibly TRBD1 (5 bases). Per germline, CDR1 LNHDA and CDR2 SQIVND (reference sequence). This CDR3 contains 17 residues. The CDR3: CASSTPPGSGPNTGAFF. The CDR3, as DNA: TGTGCCAGTAGTACCCCCCCGGGATCGGGGCCGAACACTGGAGCTTTCTTT.

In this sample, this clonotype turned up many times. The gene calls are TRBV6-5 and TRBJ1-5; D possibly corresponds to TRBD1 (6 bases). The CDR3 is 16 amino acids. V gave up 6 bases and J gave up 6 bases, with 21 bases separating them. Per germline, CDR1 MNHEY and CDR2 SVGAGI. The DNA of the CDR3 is TGTGCCAGCAGCTACATCTGGACAGACCCAGGTCAGCCCCAGCATTTT. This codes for CASSYIWTDPGQPQHF.

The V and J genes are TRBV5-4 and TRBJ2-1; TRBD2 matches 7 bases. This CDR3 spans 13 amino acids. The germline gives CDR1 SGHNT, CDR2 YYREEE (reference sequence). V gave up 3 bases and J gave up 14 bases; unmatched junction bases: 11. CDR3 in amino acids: CASSSGGLASEFF. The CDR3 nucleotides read TGTGCCAGCAGCTCGGGAGGTCTAGCATCCGAGTTCTTC.

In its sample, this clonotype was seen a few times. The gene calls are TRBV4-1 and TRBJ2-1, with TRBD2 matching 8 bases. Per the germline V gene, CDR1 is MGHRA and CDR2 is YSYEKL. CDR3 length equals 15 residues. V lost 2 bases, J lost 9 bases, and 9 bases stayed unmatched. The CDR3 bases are TGCGCCAGCAGCCAACCGGGACTAGGGAGTGCTGAGCAGTTCTTC. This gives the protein CASSQPGLGSAEQFF.

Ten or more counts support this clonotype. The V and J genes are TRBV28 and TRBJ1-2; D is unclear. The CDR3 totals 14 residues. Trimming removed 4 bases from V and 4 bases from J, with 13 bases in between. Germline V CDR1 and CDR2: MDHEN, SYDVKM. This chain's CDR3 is CASSSAGRFYGYTF. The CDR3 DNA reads TGTGCCAGCAGTTCGGCCGGCCGGTTCTATGGCTACACCTTC.